These 4 T cell receptor beta chains originate from one sample sequenced in a study of graft-versus-host responses after intestinal transplantation. The protocol was immunoSEQ multiplex PCR, while the TCRdb copy is restricted to in-frame clones and leaves out a portion. The sample records around 95,000 clones, roughly 87% being singletons. For these receptors, no antigen is known. The specimen comprised unstimulated CD4+ T cells sorted from spleen or lymph node cells, sampled before transplant. The receptors were sampled from a human donor who was the organ donor for an intestinal transplant.

The chain has TRBV7-3 and TRBJ2-5, with TRBD2 identical over 8 bases. The CDR3 is made up of 14 amino acids. CDR1 SGHTA and CDR2 FQGTGA come from the germline V gene. The junction had 4 bases not matched to a gene; V was cut back by 5 bases and J by 2 bases. The CDR3 here is CASSRSGGQETQYF. The CDR3 DNA follows: TGTGCCAGCAGCCGAAGCGGGGGTCAAGAGACCCAGTACTTC.

The chain carries TRBV5-6 and TRBJ1-5; D is unclear. Trimming removed 0 bases at V and 1 base at J, with 11 bases between. CDR3 length: 16 amino acids. CDR1 is SGHDT, CDR2 YYEEEE, per germline. CDR3 protein: CASSLGAGVSNQPQHF. Here the CDR3 DNA reads TGTGCCAGCAGCTTGGGGGCGGGAGTAAGCAATCAGCCCCAGCATTTT.

The chain joins TRBV30 to TRBJ1-5; 9 positions agree with TRBD1. Germline V gene data show CDR1 as GTSNPN and CDR2 as SVGIG (reference sequence). Unmatched junction bases numbered 9, after V lost 0 bases and J lost 6 bases. This CDR3 comprises 16 residues. CDR3 coding DNA: TGTGCCTGGAGTGTACAGACAGGGGGAGGCAGTCAGCCCCAGCATTTT. This codes for CAWSVQTGGGSQPQHF.

The V and J genes are TRBV4-2 and TRBJ1-2; 9 bases line up with TRBD1. The CDR3 covers 18 residues. Germline assignment: CDR1 LGHNA and CDR2 YNFKEQ. J was trimmed by 3 bases and V by 1 base; bases with no gene match: 12. For the CDR3, the DNA is TGTGCCAGCAGCCAAGTTCCAACCGGGACAGGGTTCTACTATGGCTACACCTTC. This sequence encodes CASSQVPTGTGFYYGYTF.